This entry features one T cell receptor beta chain sequence. Its cognate antigen is unknown. This specimen belongs to a study of cytomegalovirus exposure and HLA in healthy donors. Primers: 60 Vbeta forward and 13 Jbeta reverse. Sequencing used immunoSEQ multiplex PCR; TCRdb keeps in-frame clones, though not all of them. The repertoire holds about 140,000 clones, with around 80% as singletons. V lost 2 bases and J lost 6, with 16 bases in between. The length of the CDR3 is 15 residues. The germline CDR1 and CDR2 sequences are SGHKS and YYEKEE (reference sequence). The study, taken as a whole, reports: A later analysis, which compared TCR beta chains of equal frequency, found the HLA-associated ones more clonally expanded.

The sample consisted of PBMCs. The chain has TRBV5-5 and TRBJ2-3, with D possibly being TRBD2 (6 bases). The sequence came from a man between 18 and 29 years old in good health and CMV-seropositive. This CDR3 reads CASSFGLSGADTQYF. The DNA for the CDR3 is TGTGCCAGCAGCTTTGGGCTATCGGGAGCGGATACGCAGTATTTT. Filled out from reference TRBV5-5 and TRBJ2-3, the complete variable domain reads DAGVTQSPTHLIKTRGQQVTLRCSPISGHKSVSWYQQVLGQGPQFIFQYYEKEERGRGNFPDRFSARQFPNYSSELNVNALLLGDSALYLCASSFGLSGADTQYFGPGTRLTVL.